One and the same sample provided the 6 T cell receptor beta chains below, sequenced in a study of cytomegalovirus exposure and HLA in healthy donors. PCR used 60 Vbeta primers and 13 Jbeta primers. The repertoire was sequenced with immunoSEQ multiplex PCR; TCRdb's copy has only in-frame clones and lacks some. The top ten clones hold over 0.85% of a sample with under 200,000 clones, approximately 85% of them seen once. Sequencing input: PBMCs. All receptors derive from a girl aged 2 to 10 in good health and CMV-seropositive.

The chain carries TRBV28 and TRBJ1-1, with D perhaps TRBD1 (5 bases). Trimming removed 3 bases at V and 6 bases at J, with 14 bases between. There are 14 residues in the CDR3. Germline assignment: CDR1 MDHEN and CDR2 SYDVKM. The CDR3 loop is CASSFTGNYAEAFF. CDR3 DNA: TGTGCCAGCAGTTTTACAGGAAATTATGCTGAAGCTTTCTTT.

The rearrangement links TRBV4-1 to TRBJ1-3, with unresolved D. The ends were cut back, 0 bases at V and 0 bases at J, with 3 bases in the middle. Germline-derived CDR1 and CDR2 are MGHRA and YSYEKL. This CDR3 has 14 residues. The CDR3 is CASSQDSSGNTIYF. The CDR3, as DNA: TGCGCCAGCAGCCAAGACAGCTCTGGAAACACCATATATTTT.

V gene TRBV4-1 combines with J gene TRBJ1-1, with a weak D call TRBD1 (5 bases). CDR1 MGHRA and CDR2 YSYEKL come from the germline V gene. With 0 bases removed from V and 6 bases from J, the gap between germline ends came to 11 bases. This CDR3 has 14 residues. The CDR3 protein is CASSQDPGQAEAFF. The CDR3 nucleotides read TGCGCCAGCAGCCAAGATCCCGGACAAGCTGAAGCTTTCTTT.

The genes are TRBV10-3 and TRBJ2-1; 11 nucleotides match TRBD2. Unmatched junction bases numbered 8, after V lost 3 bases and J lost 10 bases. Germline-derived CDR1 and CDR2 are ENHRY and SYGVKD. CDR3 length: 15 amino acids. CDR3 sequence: CAISDPGTSGMEQFF. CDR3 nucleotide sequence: TGTGCCATCAGTGACCCCGGGACTAGCGGAATGGAGCAGTTCTTC.

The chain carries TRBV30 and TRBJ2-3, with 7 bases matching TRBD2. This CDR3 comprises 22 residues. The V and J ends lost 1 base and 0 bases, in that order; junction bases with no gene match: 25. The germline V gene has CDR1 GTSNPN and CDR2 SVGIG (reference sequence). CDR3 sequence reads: CAWSDSRAFYSGEINSTDTQYF. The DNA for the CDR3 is TGTGCCTGGAGTGATTCCAGGGCTTTCTACAGCGGGGAGATTAATAGCACAGATACGCAGTATTTT.

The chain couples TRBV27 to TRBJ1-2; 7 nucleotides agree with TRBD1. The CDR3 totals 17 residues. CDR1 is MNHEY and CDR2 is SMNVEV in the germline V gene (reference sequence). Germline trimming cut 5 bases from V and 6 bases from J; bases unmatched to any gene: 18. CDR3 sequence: CASSRFLLTGKVHGYTF. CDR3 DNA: TGTGCCAGCAGTAGATTCCTTTTGACAGGGAAGGTACATGGCTACACCTTC.